The 23 T cell receptor beta chains in this list originate from one sample, sequenced in a study of cytomegalovirus exposure and HLA in healthy donors. Primers included in the PCR were 60 Vbeta and 13 Jbeta primers. The assay was immunoSEQ multiplex PCR, and TCRdb's table has in-frame clones only and misses some. Of about 94,000 clones in the sample, about 75% are singletons; the top ten hold less than 9%. Sequenced: PBMCs. The receptor set was obtained from a man in his forties or fifties in good health and CMV-seropositive.

J is TRBJ1-4 and V is TRBV7-2; possible D gene TRBD1, 6 bases. Trimming took off 6 bases at V and 1 base at J, with 12 bases between the two ends. The CDR3 consists of 15 residues. CDR1 and CDR2 from the germline V gene are SGHTA and FQGNSA. In DNA, the CDR3 is TGTGCCAGCAGAAAGGGGGGGTTAACTAATGAAAAACTGTTTTTT. It yields the protein CASRKGGLTNEKLFF.

This sequence joins TRBV10-3 and TRBJ1-5; weak D call: TRBD1 (6 bases). Germline CDR1 and CDR2: ENHRY and SYGVKD. This CDR3 is built from 16 residues. Trimming took off 0 bases at V and 7 bases at J, with 16 bases between the two ends. This chain's CDR3 is CAISESQGFPEQPQHF. Here the CDR3 DNA reads TGTGCCATCAGTGAGTCACAGGGATTTCCGGAACAGCCCCAGCATTTT.

The chain links TRBV13 to TRBJ2-1, with 13 bases that match TRBD2. V lost 8 bases to trimming and J lost 8 bases; unmatched junction nucleotides: 6. This CDR3 has 14 residues. Germline loops: CDR1 PRHDT, CDR2 FYEKMQ (reference sequence). The CDR3 loop reads CASSGTSGNYEQFF. For the CDR3, the DNA is TGTGCCAGCTCTGGGACTAGCGGGAATTATGAGCAGTTCTTC.

V is TRBV7-9 and J is TRBJ2-3; D not resolved. The V gene lost 5 bases and the J gene lost 0 bases, with 18 bases spanning the gap. CDR1 is SEHNR and CDR2 is FQNEAQ in the germline V gene (reference sequence). This CDR3 comprises 17 residues. The CDR3 protein is CASSPRNLPTSTDTQYF. DNA for the CDR3: TGTGCCAGCAGCCCCCGGAACCTCCCGACTAGCACAGATACGCAGTATTTT.

The chain has TRBV23-1 and TRBJ2-5; 7 nucleotides match TRBD1. TRBV23-1 is annotated as an ORF whose role is uncertain. The CDR3 runs 13 residues. The J segment lost 11 bases and the V segment lost 3 bases, leaving 9 bases of the junction unmatched. The CDR3 DNA reads as TGCGCCAGCAGTCACACCCCCGACAGGGAGCAGTACTTC. Translating gives CASSHTPDREQYF.

This chain joins TRBV19 and TRBJ1-1; D is undetermined. Trimming took 7 bases from V and 1 from J, leaving 13 bases between them. This CDR3 has 14 amino acids. CDR1 and CDR2 from the germline V gene are LNHDA and SQIVND (reference sequence). Here the CDR3 reads CASKVGRANTEAFF. In nucleotides, the CDR3 is TGTGCCAGTAAGGTGGGGAGAGCGAACACTGAAGCTTTCTTT.

This chain joins TRBV5-1 and TRBJ1-2; D ambiguous. CDR1 and CDR2 (germline): SGHRS, YFSETQ. This CDR3 has 13 residues. V was cut by 0 bases and J by 5 bases, with 8 bases left in between. In DNA, the CDR3 is TGCGCCAGCAGCTTGGGAAGTCTATATGGCTACACCTTC. This encodes CASSLGSLYGYTF.

J is TRBJ2-7 and V is TRBV4-3, with TRBD2 matching 13 bases. The CDR3 runs to 16 residues. J gave up 6 bases and V 0 bases, and 5 bases lay outside the gene matches. Germline V gene lookup returns CDR1 LGHNA and CDR2 YSLEER. The CDR3 is CASSQDRGLAGAEQYF. The CDR3 nucleotides read TGCGCCAGCAGCCAAGATCGTGGACTAGCGGGAGCCGAGCAGTACTTC.

The chain combines TRBV5-4 with TRBJ1-2, with 7 bases identical to TRBD1. CDR1 is SGHNT and CDR2 is YYREEE in the germline V gene (reference sequence). The CDR3 spans 13 residues. J was trimmed by 8 bases and V by 5 bases; bases with no gene match: 9. The CDR3: CASRTQGLGGYTF. CDR3 coding DNA: TGTGCCAGCAGGACACAGGGGTTGGGCGGCTACACCTTC.

This clone was counted a few times. CDR3 region: CASSPVNRKTDTQYF. The CDR3 DNA is TGTGCCAGCTCACCCGTCAACAGGAAAACAGATACGCAGTATTTT. The chain couples TRBV18 to TRBJ2-3; possible D gene TRBD1, 5 bases. V was trimmed by 3 bases and J by 3 bases, leaving 13 bases between them. Germline loops: CDR1 KGHSH, CDR2 LQKENI. The CDR3 consists of 15 residues.

The chain uses TRBV29-1 and TRBJ1-2; possible D gene TRBD1, 5 bases. CDR1 SQVTM and CDR2 ANQGSEA come from the germline V gene. The CDR3 extends over 13 amino acids. Trimming stripped 0 bases from V and 7 bases from J, with 12 bases between. This CDR3 is CSVEEWGDTGYTF. The CDR3 DNA reads TGCAGCGTTGAAGAGTGGGGGGATACTGGCTACACCTTC.

In regard to this clone: Other nucleotide sequences from this sample produce the same CDR3. J is TRBJ2-7 and V is TRBV10-3; TRBD2 matches at 7 bases. J gave up 5 bases and V 7 bases, and 14 bases lay outside the gene matches. From germline, CDR1 is ENHRY and CDR2 SYGVKD. CDR3 length equals 15 residues. The CDR3 region is CAIKPSSGPRHEQYF. The CDR3 bases are TGTGCCATCAAGCCTTCTAGCGGCCCCCGCCACGAGCAGTACTTC.

This chain connects TRBV7-9 to TRBJ2-3, with D unresolved. Germline values: CDR1 SEHNR, CDR2 FQNEAQ (reference sequence). This CDR3 is 15 amino acids long. V dropped 5 bases and J dropped 0 bases, with 12 bases sitting between them. The CDR3 spells CASSKNYLSTDTQYF. The CDR3 DNA follows: TGTGCCAGCAGCAAGAACTACCTTAGCACAGATACGCAGTATTTT.

This chain joins TRBV15 and TRBJ2-3; TRBD2 matches at 13 bases. J lost 6 bases, V lost 3 bases, and 12 bases had no gene match. CDR1 LNHNV and CDR2 YYDKDF come from the germline V gene (reference sequence). This CDR3 spans 18 amino acids. The CDR3, as DNA: TGTGCCACCAGCAGTATCTGGACTAGCGGGAGTCCGGGGGATACGCAGTATTTT. As protein: CATSSIWTSGSPGDTQYF.

This chain uses TRBV5-4 with TRBJ1-1, with 7 bases fitting TRBD1. The trim removed 3 bases at V and 5 bases at J, leaving 7 bases unmatched. The CDR3 loop spans 14 amino acids. Germline V gene lookup returns CDR1 SGHNT and CDR2 YYREEE (reference sequence). The DNA of the CDR3 is TGTGCCAGCAGCTCTAGGGGGCAGGGGACTGAAGCTTTCTTT. Its translation: CASSSRGQGTEAFF.

This sequence joins TRBV5-5 and TRBJ1-5, with 7 bases matching TRBD1. With 3 bases clipped from V and 5 bases from J, the junction kept 11 bases outside the gene matches. Germline V lookup: CDR1 SGHKS, CDR2 YYEKEE (reference sequence). The CDR3 contains 16 residues. CDR3 amino acids: CASSSARQGWDQPQHF. For the CDR3, the DNA is TGTGCCAGCAGCTCCGCGCGACAGGGTTGGGATCAGCCCCAGCATTTT.

This clone was observed a single time. V gene TRBV7-3 combines with J gene TRBJ2-2, with D perhaps TRBD1 (5 bases). Trimming took off 5 bases at V and 0 bases at J, with 10 bases between the two ends. Per the germline V gene, CDR1 is SGHTA and CDR2 is FQGTGA. CDR3 length: 15 amino acids. The CDR3 bases are TGTGCCAGCAGCGTCCAGGGCGCGAACACCGGGGAGCTGTTTTTT. Translated: CASSVQGANTGELFF.

This chain connects TRBV6-5 to TRBJ1-3, with D uncertain. The CDR3 runs to 13 residues. Trimming took off 6 bases at V and 5 bases at J, with 11 bases between the two ends. The germline V gene has CDR1 MNHEY and CDR2 SVGAGI. The CDR3 DNA is TGTGCCAGCAGCTCTAGCCCCAGAAACACCATATATTTT. The encoded protein is CASSSSPRNTIYF.

The genes are TRBV7-9 and TRBJ1-2, with a tentative D call TRBD1 (5 bases). This CDR3 contains 15 residues. The V and J ends lost 5 bases and 0 bases respectively, with 13 bases between them. Germline V gives CDR1 SEHNR, CDR2 FQNEAQ (reference sequence). CDR3 in DNA: TGTGCCAGCAGCAAGCAGACAGCTTCTAACTATGGCTACACCTTC. This codes for CASSKQTASNYGYTF.

The chain recombines TRBV2 with TRBJ2-5; TRBD2 matches 12 bases. After removal of 6 bases from V and 4 bases from J, the junction contained 3 bases not matched to a gene. Germline V gene sequence: CDR1 SNHLY, CDR2 FYNNEI. The CDR3 extends over 14 amino acids. Written as DNA, the CDR3 is TGTGCCAGCAGAGGGGGACTAGCGGGAGAGACCCAGTACTTC. It translates to CASRGGLAGETQYF.

The chain couples TRBV5-1 to TRBJ2-3; the D gene is possibly TRBD1 (6 bases). There are 15 residues in the CDR3. The V gene's germline CDR1 is SGHRS and CDR2 YFSETQ. Trimming shortened V by 4 bases and J by 0 bases, and 12 bases separated the two germline ends. CDR3 in DNA: TGCGCCAGCAGCGCAGGACAGCCTAGCACAGATACGCAGTATTTT. Its translation: CASSAGQPSTDTQYF.

The chain's CDR3 is CASSKVRASGFTYEQYF. The DNA for the CDR3 is TGTGCCAGCAGCAAAGTGAGGGCTAGCGGATTCACCTACGAGCAGTACTTC. The chain links TRBV21-1 to TRBJ2-7; no check of the table's D call, TRBD2, against the DNA was made. TRBV21-1 is a known pseudogene. The CDR3 runs to 17 residues.

The genes are TRBV5-4 and TRBJ1-2; 9 bases map to TRBD1. In germline, CDR1 is SGHNT, CDR2 YYREEE (reference sequence). The CDR3 sequence is 16 residues long. With 0 bases clipped from V and 3 bases from J, the junction kept 6 bases outside the gene matches. The CDR3 reads CASSLARGQGHYGYTF. The CDR3 DNA sequence: TGTGCCAGCAGCTTGGCCCGTGGACAGGGGCACTATGGCTACACCTTC.